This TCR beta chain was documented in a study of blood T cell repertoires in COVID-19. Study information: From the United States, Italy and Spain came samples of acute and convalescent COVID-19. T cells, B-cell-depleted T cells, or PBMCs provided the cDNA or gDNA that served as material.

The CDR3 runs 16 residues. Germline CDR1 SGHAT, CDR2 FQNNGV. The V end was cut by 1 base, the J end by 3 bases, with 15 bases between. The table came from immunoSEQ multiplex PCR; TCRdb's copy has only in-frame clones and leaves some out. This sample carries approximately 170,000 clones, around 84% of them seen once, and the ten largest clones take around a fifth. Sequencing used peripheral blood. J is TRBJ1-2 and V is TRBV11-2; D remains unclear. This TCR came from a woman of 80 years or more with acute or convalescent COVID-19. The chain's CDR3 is CASSLVVSGSDYGYTF. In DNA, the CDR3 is TGTGCCAGCAGCTTAGTCGTATCGGGGAGTGACTATGGCTACACCTTC. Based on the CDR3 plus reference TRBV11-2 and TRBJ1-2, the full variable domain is EAGVAQSPRYKIIEKRQSVAFWCNPISGHATLYWYQQILGQGPKLLIQFQNNGVVDDSQLPKDRFSAERLKGVDSTLKIQPAKLEDSAVYLCASSLVVSGSDYGYTFGSGTRLTVV.